The 21 T cell receptor beta chains listed next were all sequenced from one sample in a study of CD8 T cells in ankylosing spondylitis. Using its own MiXCR run on the 5' RACE reads, TCRdb lists one record per CDR3 protein. This table has 150,000 or so distinct CDR3 sequences, around 18% appearing once. The sample was blood, either unsorted or a sorted T cell fraction (not recorded which). The receptors derive from a male donor with ankylosing spondylitis or in good health (not recorded which).

This clonotype was seen only a few times. V is TRBV6-4 and J is TRBJ2-1; D remains unclear. This CDR3 has 9 residues. Germline CDR1 reads MRHNA; CDR2 reads SNTAGT. Deletions cut 7 bases from V and 13 bases from J, with 8 bases between. The CDR3 region has the DNA TGTGCCAGCACCGCCCCCCAGTTCTTC. Translation gives CASTAPQFF.

This clonotype has just a few counts. The chain employs TRBV5-1 and TRBJ2-3; 10 nucleotides line up with TRBD2. In germline, CDR1 is SGHRS, CDR2 YFSETQ. J gave up 4 bases and V 4 bases, and 6 bases lay outside the gene matches. The CDR3 is 15 amino acids. The chain's CDR3 is CASSGLAVDSDTQYF. Written as DNA, the CDR3 is TGCGCCAGCAGCGGACTAGCGGTCGACTCAGATACGCAGTATTTT.

The DNA for the CDR3 is TGTGCCTGGGGACTAGCGGTACCCAATGAGCAGTTCTTC. Its protein product is CAWGLAVPNEQFF. The chain links TRBV30 to TRBJ2-1; 10 bases are a match to TRBD2. Germline V gives CDR1 GTSNPN, CDR2 SVGIG (reference sequence). The CDR3 loop spans 13 amino acids. V was pared by 5 bases and J by 6 bases, with 4 bases of the junction left unmatched. The full variable domain, completed using reference TRBV30 and TRBJ2-1, is SQTIHQWPATLVQPVGSPLSLECTVEGTSNPNLYWYRQAAGRGLQLLFYSVGIGQISSEVPQNLSASRPQDRQFILSSKKLLLSDSGFYLCAWGLAVPNEQFFGPGTRLTVL.

The chain recombines TRBV1 with TRBJ1-6. TRBV1 is given as a pseudogene. This CDR3 is 16 amino acids long. The CDR3 loop is CTSSHRPRSSRSPLHF. The CDR3 DNA sequence: TGCACCAGCAGCCACCGGCCTCGGAGTTCTCGGTCACCCCTCCACTTT.

This clonotype came up many times. V usage is TRBV12-5 and J usage is TRBJ2-5; D ambiguous. Deletions cut 4 bases from V and 9 bases from J, with 12 bases between. CDR1 is LGHNT, CDR2 FRNRAP, per germline. The CDR3 extends over 12 amino acids. The CDR3 bases are TGTGCTAGTGGTTCCGGAGATGGGGCCCAGTACTTC. Residues: CASGSGDGAQYF.

In its sample, this clonotype was seen many times. V is TRBV4-2 and J is TRBJ2-1, with D hard to call. This CDR3 comprises 13 residues. Germline values: CDR1 LGHNA, CDR2 YNFKEQ. Between the trimmed V and J ends, which lost 4 bases and 5 bases, there was a span of 9 bases. In nucleotides, the CDR3 is TGTGCCAGCAGCCGCACTCCGGACAATGAGCAGTTCTTC. Residues: CASSRTPDNEQFF.

J is TRBJ2-2 and V is TRBV19, with D maybe TRBD1 (6 bases). Trimming took off 5 bases at V and 5 bases at J, with 15 bases between the two ends. Germline values: CDR1 LNHDA, CDR2 SQIVND (reference sequence). The CDR3 loop spans 15 amino acids. The CDR3 loop is CASSSRQDITGELFF. CDR3 sequence (DNA): TGTGCCAGTAGTTCGCGACAGGACATAACCGGGGAGCTGTTTTTT.

This clonotype was observed at least ten times. The J gene is TRBJ2-1, the V gene TRBV12-3 or TRBV12-4, with unresolved D. The CDR3 is made up of 11 amino acids. Trimming removed 0 bases from V and 10 bases from J, with 4 bases in between. The CDR3 loop reads CASSLAYEQFF. DNA of the CDR3: TGTGCCAGCAGTTTAGCATACGAGCAGTTCTTC.

This clonotype has at least ten counts. V gene TRBV20-1 combines with J gene TRBJ1-6; D is unclear. V lost 7 bases, J lost 11 bases, and 6 bases lay in between. Germline values: CDR1 DFQATT, CDR2 SNEGSKA (reference sequence). The CDR3 has 9 residues. The CDR3 is CSGGAPLHF. DNA for the CDR3: TGCAGTGGGGGAGCACCCCTCCACTTT.

This clonotype showed up many times. The chain employs TRBV20-1 and TRBJ1-1; no definite D call. Germline CDR1 and CDR2: DFQATT and SNEGSKA (reference sequence). Deletions cut 2 bases from V and 4 bases from J, with 20 bases between. The CDR3 consists of 16 residues. CDR3 DNA: TGCAGTGCTAGAAGGCCGGGCCCCCGGCGGGGCACTGAAGCTTTCTTT. This gives the protein CSARRPGPRRGTEAFF.

The sample holds many counts of this clonotype. The chain combines TRBV6-5 with TRBJ2-1; the D gene is possibly TRBD2 (6 bases). V was clipped by 8 bases and J by 9 bases, with 26 bases between them. The CDR3 covers 16 residues. Germline-derived CDR1 and CDR2 are MNHEY and SVGAGI. Written as DNA, the CDR3 is TGTGCCAGCGCCTACCCCCTAGCGTTCGGAGAGAGTGAGCAGTTCTTC. Protein sequence: CASAYPLAFGESEQFF.

At least ten counts were recorded for this clonotype. The gene calls are TRBV27 and TRBJ2-7; TRBD1 agrees at 7 bases. V lost 5 bases and J lost 0; bases outside the gene matches: 7. CDR3 length: 15 residues. The V gene's germline CDR1 is MNHEY and CDR2 SMNVEV (reference sequence). CDR3 bases: TGTGCCAGCAGTAGCGACAGGGAATTCTCCTACGAGCAGTACTTC. This translates into CASSSDREFSYEQYF.

The genes are TRBV11-2 and TRBJ2-5; D remains ambiguous. The V gene's germline CDR1 is SGHAT and CDR2 FQNNGV. Deletions cut 4 bases from V and 4 bases from J, with 10 bases between. CDR3 length: 13 amino acids. CDR3 DNA sequence: TGTGCCAGCAGCTACTTTGGTAGAGAGACCCAGTACTTC. This gives the protein CASSYFGRETQYF.

This clonotype was seen many times. The gene calls are TRBV10-3 and TRBJ1-2, with 7 positions matching TRBD1. Germline V gene sequence: CDR1 ENHRY, CDR2 SYGVKD. The CDR3 sequence is 14 residues long. The junction had 9 bases not matched to a gene; V was cut back by 10 bases and J by 1 base. CDR3: CATTLTGDNYGYTF. CDR3 nucleotide sequence: TGTGCCACAACCCTAACAGGGGATAACTATGGCTACACCTTC.

This clonotype has more than one count but fewer than ten. The chain has TRBV30 and TRBJ2-6, with D possibly being TRBD1 (5 bases). The CDR3 totals 15 residues. CDR1 and CDR2 from the germline V gene are GTSNPN and SVGIG (reference sequence). V lost 2 bases to trimming and J lost 3 bases, with 11 bases between them. DNA for the CDR3: TGTGCCTGGAGTCAAGGGGTATTTGGGGCCAACGTCCTGACTTTC. Translated, it gives CAWSQGVFGANVLTF.

The table lists this clonotype with many counts. This chain links TRBV5-1 with TRBJ1-2, with D maybe TRBD1 (5 bases). V was trimmed by 5 bases and J by 6 bases, leaving 14 bases between them. Germline V CDR1 and CDR2: SGHRS, YFSETQ. The CDR3 extends over 13 amino acids. CDR3 sequence (DNA): TGCGCCAGCAGTGAGCAGGGTAGAGATGGCTACACCTTC. The encoded protein is CASSEQGRDGYTF.

This clonotype was counted many times. This chain uses TRBV6-2 or TRBV6-3 with TRBJ2-3; TRBD2 aligns across 12 bases. J was trimmed by 4 bases and V by 6 bases; bases with no gene match: 5. Germline V gene lookup returns CDR1 MNHEY and CDR2 SVGEGT. This CDR3 is 15 amino acids long. CDR3 DNA: TGTGCCAGCAGCACGACTAGCGGGAGCCCAGATACGCAGTATTTT. It yields the protein CASSTTSGSPDTQYF.

This chain uses TRBV7-2 with TRBJ2-1; possibly TRBD2 for D (6 bases). V lost 0 bases to trimming and J lost 6 bases, with 9 bases between them. The CDR3 extends over 14 amino acids. From germline, CDR1 is SGHTA and CDR2 FQGNSA. The CDR3 DNA is TGTGCCAGCAGCTTAGCGGGAGGCACCAATGAGCAGTTCTTC. As protein: CASSLAGGTNEQFF.

This clonotype appeared many times. The rearrangement uses TRBV10-3 and TRBJ1-2; 7 nucleotides match TRBD1. The ends lost 10 bases at V and 2 bases at J; junction bases unmatched: 10. The germline gives CDR1 ENHRY, CDR2 SYGVKD. The CDR3 has 14 residues. DNA of the CDR3: TGTGCCACGAGGGGAGAGGGACAGAACTATGGCTACACCTTC. This encodes CATRGEGQNYGYTF.

The chain couples TRBV28 to TRBJ2-7, with 7 bases aligning to TRBD1. V gave up 7 bases and J gave up 0 bases; unmatched junction bases: 6. Germline V gene sequence: CDR1 MDHEN, CDR2 SYDVKM. The CDR3 contains 14 residues. CDR3 coding DNA: TGTGCCAGCATCCAGGACAGGAGCTCCTACGAGCAGTACTTC. It is translated as CASIQDRSSYEQYF.

This clonotype was picked up many times. The CDR3: CSAMVTRYF. CDR3 bases: TGCAGTGCTATGGTGACAAGGTACTTC. The chain joins TRBV20-1 to TRBJ2-4; D unclear. Germline lookup yields CDR1 DFQATT and CDR2 SNEGSKA (reference sequence). Trimming pared 4 bases from V and 15 bases from J, leaving 10 bases between. The CDR3 runs 9 residues.